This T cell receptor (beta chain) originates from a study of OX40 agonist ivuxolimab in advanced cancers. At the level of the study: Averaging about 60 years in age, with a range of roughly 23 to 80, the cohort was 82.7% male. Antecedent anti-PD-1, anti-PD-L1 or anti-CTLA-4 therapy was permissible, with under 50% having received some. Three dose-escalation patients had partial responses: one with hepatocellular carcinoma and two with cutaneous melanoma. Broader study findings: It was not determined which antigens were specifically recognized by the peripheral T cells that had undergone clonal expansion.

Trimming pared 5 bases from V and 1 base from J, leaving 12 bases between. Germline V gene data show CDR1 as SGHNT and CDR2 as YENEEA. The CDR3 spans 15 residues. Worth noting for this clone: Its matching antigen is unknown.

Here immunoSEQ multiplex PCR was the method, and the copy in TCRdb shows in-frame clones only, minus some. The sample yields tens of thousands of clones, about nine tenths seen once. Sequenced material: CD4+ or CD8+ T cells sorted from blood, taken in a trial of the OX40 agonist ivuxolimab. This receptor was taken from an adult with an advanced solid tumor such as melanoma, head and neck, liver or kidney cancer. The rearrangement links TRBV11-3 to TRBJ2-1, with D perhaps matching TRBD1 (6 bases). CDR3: CASSARGGSYNEQFF. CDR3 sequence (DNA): TGTGCCAGCAGCGCAAGAGGGGGTTCCTACAATGAGCAGTTCTTC.